This TCR beta chain was captured in a study of shared clonotypes between healthy human individuals. Profiled with immunoSEQ multiplex PCR; TCRdb holds only in-frame clones, not every one. This sample yields about 2.1 million clones, of which approximately 94% are seen a single time; 1.5% to 2% belongs to the top ten. Naive CD8 cells comprised CD45RO-negative, CCR7-positively selected cells, excluding terminally differentiated effector memory CD45RA+ cells. Specimen: naive CD8+ T cells from PBMCs. This sequence originates from a man aged 18 to 30 in good health. Some clones in this sample may be carry-over from other donors' samples.

The CDR3 DNA follows: TGTGCCATCAGTGAGTCCGCAGGGCAGCTGAGAAACACCATATATTTT. It encodes CAISESAGQLRNTIYF. The chain employs TRBV10-3 and TRBJ1-3; maybe TRBD1 (5 bases). This CDR3 contains 16 residues. The V and J ends lost 0 bases and 5 bases respectively, with 14 bases between them. CDR1 and CDR2 (germline): ENHRY, SYGVKD.